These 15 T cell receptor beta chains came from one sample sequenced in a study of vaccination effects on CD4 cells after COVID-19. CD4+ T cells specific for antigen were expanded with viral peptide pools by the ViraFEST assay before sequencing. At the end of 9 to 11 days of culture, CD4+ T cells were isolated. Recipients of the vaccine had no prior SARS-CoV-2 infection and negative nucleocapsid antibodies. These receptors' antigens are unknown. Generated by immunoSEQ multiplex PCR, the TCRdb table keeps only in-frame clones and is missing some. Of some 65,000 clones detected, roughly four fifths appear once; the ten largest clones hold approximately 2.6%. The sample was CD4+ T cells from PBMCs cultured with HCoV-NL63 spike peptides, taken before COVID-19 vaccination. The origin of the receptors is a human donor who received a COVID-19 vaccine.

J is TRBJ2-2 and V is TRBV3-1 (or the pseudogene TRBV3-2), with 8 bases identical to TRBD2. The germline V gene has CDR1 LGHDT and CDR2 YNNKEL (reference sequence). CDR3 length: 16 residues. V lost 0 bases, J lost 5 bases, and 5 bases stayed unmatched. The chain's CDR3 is CASSQETGTRTGELFF. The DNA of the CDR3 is TGTGCCAGCAGCCAAGAAACCGGGACTAGAACCGGGGAGCTGTTTTTT.

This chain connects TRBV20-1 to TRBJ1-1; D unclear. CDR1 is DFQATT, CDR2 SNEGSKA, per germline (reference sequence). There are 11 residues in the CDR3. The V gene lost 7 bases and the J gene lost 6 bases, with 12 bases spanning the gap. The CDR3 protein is CSVAGVPEAFF. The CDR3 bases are TGCAGTGTGGCCGGGGTTCCTGAAGCTTTCTTT.

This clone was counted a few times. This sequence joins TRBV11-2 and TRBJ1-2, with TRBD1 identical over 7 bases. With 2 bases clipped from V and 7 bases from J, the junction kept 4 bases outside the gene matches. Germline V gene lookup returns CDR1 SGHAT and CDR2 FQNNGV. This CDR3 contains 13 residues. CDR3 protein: CASSLSGGSGYTF. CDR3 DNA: TGTGCCAGCAGCTTATCAGGGGGAAGTGGCTACACCTTC.

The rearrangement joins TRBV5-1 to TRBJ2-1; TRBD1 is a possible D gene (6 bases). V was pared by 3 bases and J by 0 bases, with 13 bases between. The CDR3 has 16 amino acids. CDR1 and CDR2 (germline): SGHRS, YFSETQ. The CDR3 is CASSYGQLSSYNEQFF. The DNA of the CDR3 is TGCGCCAGCAGCTACGGACAGCTGAGCTCCTACAATGAGCAGTTCTTC.

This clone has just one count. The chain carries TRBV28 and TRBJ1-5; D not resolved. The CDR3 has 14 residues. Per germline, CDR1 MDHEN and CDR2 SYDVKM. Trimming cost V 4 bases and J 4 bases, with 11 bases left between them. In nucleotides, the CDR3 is TGTGCCAGCAGTTCCCCCTCACATAATCAGCCCCAGCATTTT. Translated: CASSSPSHNQPQHF.

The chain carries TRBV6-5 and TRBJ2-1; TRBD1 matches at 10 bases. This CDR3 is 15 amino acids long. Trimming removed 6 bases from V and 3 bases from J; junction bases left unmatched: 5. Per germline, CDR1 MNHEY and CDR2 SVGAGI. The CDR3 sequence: CASRPDRGFYNEQFF. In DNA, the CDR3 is TGTGCCAGCAGGCCGGACAGGGGGTTCTACAATGAGCAGTTCTTC.

This chain's CDR3 is CASSPDTGGYYGYTF. The CDR3 DNA follows: TGTGCCAGCTCCCCAGACACCGGAGGTTATTATGGCTACACCTTC. This chain connects TRBV18 to TRBJ1-2; D is unclear. V lost 6 bases and J 5 bases, leaving 19 bases between the germline ends. CDR3 length: 15 amino acids. In germline, CDR1 is KGHSH, CDR2 LQKENI. Variable domain in full (rest from reference TRBV18 and TRBJ1-2): NAGVMQNPRHLVRRRGQEARLRCSPMKGHSHVYWYRQLPEEGLKFMVYLQKENIIDESGMPKERFSAEFPKEGPSILRIQQVVRGDSAAYFCASSPDTGGYYGYTFGSGTRLTVV.

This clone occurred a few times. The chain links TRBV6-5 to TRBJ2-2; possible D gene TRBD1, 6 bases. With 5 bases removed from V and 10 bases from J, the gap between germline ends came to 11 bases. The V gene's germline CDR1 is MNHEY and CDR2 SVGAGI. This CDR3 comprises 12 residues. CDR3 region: CASSTGWQELFF. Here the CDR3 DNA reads TGTGCCAGCAGTACAGGGTGGCAGGAGCTGTTTTTT.

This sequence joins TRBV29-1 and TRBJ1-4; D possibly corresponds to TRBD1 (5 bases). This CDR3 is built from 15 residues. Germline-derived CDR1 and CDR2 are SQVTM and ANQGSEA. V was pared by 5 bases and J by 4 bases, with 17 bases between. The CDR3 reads CSVTGTRDDNEKLFF. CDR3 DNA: TGCAGCGTTACCGGGACGCGGGATGATAATGAAAAACTGTTTTTT.

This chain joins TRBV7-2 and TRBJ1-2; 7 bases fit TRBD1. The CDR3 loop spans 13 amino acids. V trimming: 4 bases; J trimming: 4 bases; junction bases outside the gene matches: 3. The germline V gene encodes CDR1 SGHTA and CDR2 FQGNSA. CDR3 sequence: CASSSDRVYGYTF. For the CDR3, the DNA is TGTGCCAGCAGCTCCGACAGGGTCTATGGCTACACCTTC.

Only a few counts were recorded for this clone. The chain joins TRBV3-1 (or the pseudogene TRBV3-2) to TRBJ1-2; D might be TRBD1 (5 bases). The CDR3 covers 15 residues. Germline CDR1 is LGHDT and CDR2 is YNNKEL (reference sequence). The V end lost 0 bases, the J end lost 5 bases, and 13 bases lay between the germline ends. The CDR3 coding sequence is TGTGCCAGCAGCCAAGATACGGGGTGGGGGTATGGCTACACCTTC. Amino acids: CASSQDTGWGYGYTF.

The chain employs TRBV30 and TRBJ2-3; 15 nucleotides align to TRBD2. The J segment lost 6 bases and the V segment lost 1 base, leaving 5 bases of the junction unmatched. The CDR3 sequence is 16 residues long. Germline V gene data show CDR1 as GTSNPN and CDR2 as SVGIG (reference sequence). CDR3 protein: CAWSEGLAGGYDTQYF. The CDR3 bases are TGTGCCTGGAGTGAAGGACTAGCGGGGGGGTACGATACGCAGTATTTT.

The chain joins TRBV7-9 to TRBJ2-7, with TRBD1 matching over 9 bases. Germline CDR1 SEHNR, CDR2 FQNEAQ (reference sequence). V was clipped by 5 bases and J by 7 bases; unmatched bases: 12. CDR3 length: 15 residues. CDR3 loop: CASSPIGTGHTEQYV. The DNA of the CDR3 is TGTGCCAGCAGCCCCATCGGGACAGGGCATACAGAGCAGTACGTC.

The CDR3 DNA follows: TGTGCCTGGAGTACCCGGAACACCATATATTTT. Translated: CAWSTRNTIYF. J is TRBJ1-3 and V is TRBV30; D is unclear. This CDR3 spans 11 amino acids. Trimming removed 2 bases at V and 7 bases at J, with 6 bases between. The germline V gene has CDR1 GTSNPN and CDR2 SVGIG (reference sequence).

CDR3 loop: CASNRRNRDIGEQFF. The CDR3 bases are TGTGCCAGCAACAGGAGAAACCGGGACATCGGAGAGCAGTTCTTC. The chain couples TRBV7-8 to TRBJ2-1, with TRBD1 as a possible D gene (6 bases). V lost 7 bases and J 10 bases, leaving 23 bases between the germline ends. From germline, CDR1 is SGHVS and CDR2 FQNEAQ. CDR3 length equals 15 residues.